This entry concerns a single TCR beta chain. The antigen is not known. The data were taken from a study of cytomegalovirus exposure and HLA in healthy donors. Study information: As an earlier analysis found, 150 million to 200 million T cells yielded some 120 million unique TCR beta sequences.

60 Vbeta and 13 Jbeta primers were used in PCR. Some clones are missing from TCRdb's copy, which holds only in-frame ones; the method was immunoSEQ multiplex PCR. The sample holds 100,000 or so clones; about 76% are singletons and the top ten take 10%. The CDR3 loop spans 16 amino acids. The V and J ends lost 6 bases and 0 bases respectively, with 15 bases between them. Germline V gene data show CDR1 as SNHLY and CDR2 as FYNNEI. Study-level results: According to an earlier analysis, most TCR beta V segments yielded productive rearrangements about 87% or about 30% of the time. Presence/absence analysis assumed near-uniform sequencing depth across donors.

The chain combines TRBV2 with TRBJ1-5; no definite D call. Sequencing input: PBMCs. The sequence came from a man aged 25 to 45 in good health and CMV-seropositive. The CDR3 loop reads CASRSQQTLSNQPQHF. The CDR3 nucleotides read TGTGCCAGCAGAAGTCAACAGACCCTTAGCAATCAGCCCCAGCATTTT.